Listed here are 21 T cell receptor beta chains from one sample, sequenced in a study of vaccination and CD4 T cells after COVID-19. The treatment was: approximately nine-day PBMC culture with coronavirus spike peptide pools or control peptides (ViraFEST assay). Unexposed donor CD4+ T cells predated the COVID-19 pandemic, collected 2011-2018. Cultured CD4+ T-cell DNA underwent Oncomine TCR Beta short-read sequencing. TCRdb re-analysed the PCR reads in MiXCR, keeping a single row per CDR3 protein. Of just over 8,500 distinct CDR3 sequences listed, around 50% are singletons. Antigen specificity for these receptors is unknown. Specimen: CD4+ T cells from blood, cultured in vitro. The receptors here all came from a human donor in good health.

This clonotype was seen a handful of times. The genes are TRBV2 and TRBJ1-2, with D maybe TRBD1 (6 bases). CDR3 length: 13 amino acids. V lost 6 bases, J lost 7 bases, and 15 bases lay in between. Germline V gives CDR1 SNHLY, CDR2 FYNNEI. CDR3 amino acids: CASRTGGPGGYTF. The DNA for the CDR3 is TGTGCCAGCAGGACGGGGGGGCCTGGTGGCTACACCTTC.

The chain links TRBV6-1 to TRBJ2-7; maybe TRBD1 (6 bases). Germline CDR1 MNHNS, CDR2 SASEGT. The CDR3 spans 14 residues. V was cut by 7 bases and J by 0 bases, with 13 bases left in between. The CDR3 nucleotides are TGTGCCAGCACAACAGGGACCCTCTCCTACGAGCAGTACTTC. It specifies CASTTGTLSYEQYF.

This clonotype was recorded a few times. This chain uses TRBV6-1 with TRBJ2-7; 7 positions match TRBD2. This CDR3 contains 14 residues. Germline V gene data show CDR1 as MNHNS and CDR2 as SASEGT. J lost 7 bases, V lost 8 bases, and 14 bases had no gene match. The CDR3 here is CASDLVGRGSEQYF. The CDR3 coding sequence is TGTGCCAGCGACCTAGTTGGGAGGGGATCAGAGCAGTACTTC.

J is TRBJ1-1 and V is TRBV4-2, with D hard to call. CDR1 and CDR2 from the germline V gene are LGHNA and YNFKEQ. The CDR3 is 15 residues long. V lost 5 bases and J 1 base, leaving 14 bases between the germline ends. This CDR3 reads CASSAMGNRNTEAFF. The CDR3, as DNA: TGTGCCAGCAGCGCTATGGGGAACAGGAACACTGAAGCTTTCTTT.

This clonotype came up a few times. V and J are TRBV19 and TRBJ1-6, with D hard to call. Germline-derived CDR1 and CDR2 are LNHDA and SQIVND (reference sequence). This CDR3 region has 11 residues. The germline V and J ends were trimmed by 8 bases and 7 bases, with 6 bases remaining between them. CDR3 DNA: TGTGCCAGTGCAGGAAATTCACCCCTCCACTTT. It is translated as CASAGNSPLHF.

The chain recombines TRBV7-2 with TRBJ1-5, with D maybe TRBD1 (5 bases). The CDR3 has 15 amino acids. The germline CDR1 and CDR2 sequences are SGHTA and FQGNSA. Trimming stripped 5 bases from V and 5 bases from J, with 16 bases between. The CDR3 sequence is CASSRTAGLHQPQHF. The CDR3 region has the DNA TGTGCCAGCAGCCGGACTGCGGGACTTCATCAGCCCCAGCATTTT.

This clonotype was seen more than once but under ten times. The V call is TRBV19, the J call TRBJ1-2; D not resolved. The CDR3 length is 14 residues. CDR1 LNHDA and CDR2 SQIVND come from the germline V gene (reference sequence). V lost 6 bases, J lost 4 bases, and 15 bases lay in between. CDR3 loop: CASSSSPGPYGYTF. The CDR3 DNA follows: TGTGCCAGTAGCTCATCACCGGGCCCCTATGGCTACACCTTC.

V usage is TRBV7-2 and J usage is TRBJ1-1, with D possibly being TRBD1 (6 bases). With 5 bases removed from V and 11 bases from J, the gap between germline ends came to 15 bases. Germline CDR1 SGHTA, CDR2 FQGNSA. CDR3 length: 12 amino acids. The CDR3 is CASSPWGAGAFF. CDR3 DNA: TGTGCCAGCAGCCCTTGGGGGGCTGGGGCTTTCTTT.

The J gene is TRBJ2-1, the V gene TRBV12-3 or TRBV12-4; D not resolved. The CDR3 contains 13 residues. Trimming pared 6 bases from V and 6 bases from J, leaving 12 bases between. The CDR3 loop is CASSVGPLNEQFF. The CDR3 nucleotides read TGTGCCAGCAGCGTTGGGCCCCTCAATGAGCAGTTCTTC.

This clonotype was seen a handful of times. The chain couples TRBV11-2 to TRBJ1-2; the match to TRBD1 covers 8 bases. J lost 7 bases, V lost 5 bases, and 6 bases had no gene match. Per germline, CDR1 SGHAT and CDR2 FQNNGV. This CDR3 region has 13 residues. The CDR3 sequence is CASSQAGGRGYTF. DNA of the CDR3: TGTGCCAGCAGCCAGGCAGGGGGCCGTGGCTACACCTTC. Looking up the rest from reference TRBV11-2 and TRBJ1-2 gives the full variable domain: EAGVAQSPRYKIIEKRQSVAFWCNPISGHATLYWYQQILGQGPKLLIQFQNNGVVDDSQLPKDRFSAERLKGVDSTLKIQPAKLEDSAVYLCASSQAGGRGYTFGSGTRLTVV.

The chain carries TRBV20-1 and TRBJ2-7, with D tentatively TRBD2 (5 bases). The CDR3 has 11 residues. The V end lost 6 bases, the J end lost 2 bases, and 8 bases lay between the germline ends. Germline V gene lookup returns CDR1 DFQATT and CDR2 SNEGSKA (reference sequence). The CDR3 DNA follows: TGCAGTGCGTCCGGGGCCTACGAGCAGTACTTC. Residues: CSASGAYEQYF.

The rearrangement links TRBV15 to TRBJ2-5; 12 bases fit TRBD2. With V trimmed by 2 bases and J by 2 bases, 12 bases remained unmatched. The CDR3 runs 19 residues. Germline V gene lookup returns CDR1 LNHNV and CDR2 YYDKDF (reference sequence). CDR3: CATSRLRTSGIPYQETQYF. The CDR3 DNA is TGTGCCACCAGCAGACTCAGGACTAGCGGGATCCCTTATCAAGAGACCCAGTACTTC.

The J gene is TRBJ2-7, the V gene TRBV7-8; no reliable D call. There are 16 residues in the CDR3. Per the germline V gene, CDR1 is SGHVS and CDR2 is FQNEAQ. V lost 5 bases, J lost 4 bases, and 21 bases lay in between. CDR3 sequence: CASSGVVATKGYEQYF. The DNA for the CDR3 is TGTGCCAGCAGCGGGGTGGTGGCTACGAAAGGGTACGAGCAGTACTTC.

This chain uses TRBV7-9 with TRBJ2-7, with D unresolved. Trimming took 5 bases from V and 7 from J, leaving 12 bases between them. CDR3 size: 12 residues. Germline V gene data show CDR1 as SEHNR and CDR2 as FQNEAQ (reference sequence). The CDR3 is CASSLDESEQYF. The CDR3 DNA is TGTGCCAGCAGCCTGGACGAAAGTGAGCAGTACTTC.

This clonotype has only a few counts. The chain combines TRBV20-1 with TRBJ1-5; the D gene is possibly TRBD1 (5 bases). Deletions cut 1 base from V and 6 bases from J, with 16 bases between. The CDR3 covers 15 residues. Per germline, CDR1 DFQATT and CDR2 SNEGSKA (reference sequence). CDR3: CSARGVGGVGQPQHF. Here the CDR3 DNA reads TGCAGTGCTAGAGGTGTGGGGGGGGTCGGTCAGCCCCAGCATTTT.

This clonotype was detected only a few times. The CDR3 spells CASSGTGQALSNQPQHF. The CDR3 nucleotides read TGTGCCAGCAGTGGGACGGGACAGGCGCTTAGCAATCAGCCCCAGCATTTT. J is TRBJ1-5 and V is TRBV6-1, with 8 bases lining up with TRBD1. CDR1 is MNHNS, CDR2 SASEGT, per germline. The CDR3 spans 17 residues. V was pared by 4 bases and J by 0 bases, with 8 bases of the junction left unmatched.

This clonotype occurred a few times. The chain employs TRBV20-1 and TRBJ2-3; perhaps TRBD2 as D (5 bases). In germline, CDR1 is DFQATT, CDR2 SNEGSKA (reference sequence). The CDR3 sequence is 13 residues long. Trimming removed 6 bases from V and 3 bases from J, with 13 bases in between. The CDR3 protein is CSAEGERTDTQYF. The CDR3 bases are TGCAGTGCCGAGGGAGAGAGGACAGATACGCAGTATTTT.

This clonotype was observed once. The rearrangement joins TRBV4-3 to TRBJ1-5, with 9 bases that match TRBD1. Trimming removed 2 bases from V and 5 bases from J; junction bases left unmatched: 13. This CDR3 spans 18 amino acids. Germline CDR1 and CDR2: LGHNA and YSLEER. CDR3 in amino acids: CASSQQAGTGLGDQPQHF. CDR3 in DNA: TGCGCCAGCAGCCAACAAGCCGGGACAGGGTTAGGCGATCAGCCCCAGCATTTT.

The CDR3 loop is CASSLIGTSTDTQYF. The CDR3 nucleotides are TGTGCCAGCAGCTTAATCGGGACAAGCACAGATACGCAGTATTTT. The J gene is TRBJ2-3, the V gene TRBV7-8; a possible D gene is TRBD1 (6 bases). Germline V gene lookup returns CDR1 SGHVS and CDR2 FQNEAQ. CDR3 length: 15 amino acids. Trimming removed 2 bases from V and 0 bases from J, with 9 bases in between.

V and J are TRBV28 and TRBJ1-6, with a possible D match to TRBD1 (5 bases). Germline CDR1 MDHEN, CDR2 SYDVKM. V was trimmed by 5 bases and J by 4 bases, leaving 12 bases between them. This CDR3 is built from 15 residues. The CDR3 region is CASSARDGYNSPLHF. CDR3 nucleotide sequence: TGTGCCAGCAGTGCCCGGGACGGTTATAATTCACCCCTCCACTTT.

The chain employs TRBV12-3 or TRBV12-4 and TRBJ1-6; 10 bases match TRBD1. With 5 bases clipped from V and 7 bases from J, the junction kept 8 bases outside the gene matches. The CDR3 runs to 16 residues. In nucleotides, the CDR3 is TGTGCCAGCAGTCCGACAGGGGGCGGCTTGAATTCACCCCTCCACTTT. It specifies CASSPTGGGLNSPLHF.